Presented here are 32 T cell receptor beta chains from one specimen sequenced in a study of blood T cell repertoires in COVID-19 (TCRdb year 2020). Library generation was performed with the immunoSEQ multiplex PCR assay. Entries here come from immuneACCESS through TCRdb and include only in-frame sequences with V and J called. Some clones fail to appear in such tables; in the studies checked, an unresolved V gene covers under half of the shortfall, and the cause of the remainder is unknown. Here the sample has over 100,000 clones; approximately 80% occur a single time. Together, the top ten hold 8.4% of the sample. The sequenced material came from peripheral blood. The receptors were sampled from an older woman with active or convalescent COVID-19.

The rearrangement uses TRBV12-3 or TRBV12-4 and TRBJ2-2, with TRBD1 as a possible D gene (6 bases). V lost 7 bases and J lost 5, with 11 bases in between. The CDR3 totals 13 residues. Here the CDR3 DNA reads TGTGCCAGCAAGGGGGATATTACCGGGGAGCTGTTTTTT. Its translation: CASKGDITGELFF.

V is TRBV11-2 and J is TRBJ2-1; 12 nucleotides align to TRBD2. The CDR3 sequence is 16 residues long. The germline CDR1 and CDR2 sequences are SGHAT and FQNNGV. Trimming at V came to 5 bases and at J to 6 bases, leaving 8 bases not matched to a gene. The CDR3, as DNA: TGTGCCAGCAGCGAGACTAGCGGGAGATCTGGCAATGAGCAGTTCTTC. It codes for CASSETSGRSGNEQFF.

The chain recombines TRBV19 with TRBJ1-1; no clear D. V was pared by 5 bases and J by 3 bases, with 10 bases between. The germline V gene encodes CDR1 LNHDA and CDR2 SQIVND (reference sequence). This CDR3 spans 13 amino acids. The CDR3 loop is CASSLRGYTEAFF. Here the CDR3 DNA reads TGTGCCAGTAGTCTTCGAGGGTACACTGAAGCTTTCTTT.

The CDR3 spells CASSLSEGAFGEQYV. CDR3 nucleotide sequence: TGTGCCAGCAGTTTATCGGAGGGGGCGTTCGGGGAGCAGTACGTC. The chain carries TRBV28 and TRBJ2-7; tentative D call: TRBD1 (7 bases). Trimming pared 1 base from V and 7 bases from J, leaving 17 bases between. This CDR3 region has 15 residues. Per germline, CDR1 MDHEN and CDR2 SYDVKM.

The chain employs TRBV15 and TRBJ1-2; 7 bases are a match to TRBD1. The V gene's germline CDR1 is LNHNV and CDR2 YYDKDF (reference sequence). CDR3 length: 16 residues. V was pared by 0 bases and J by 7 bases, with 11 bases of the junction left unmatched. CDR3: CATSRDEAPTGAGYTF. The CDR3 DNA follows: TGTGCCACCAGCAGAGACGAGGCCCCTACAGGGGCTGGCTACACCTTC.

The chain couples TRBV2 to TRBJ1-1; D unclear. CDR1 and CDR2 (germline): SNHLY, FYNNEI. The V and J ends lost 5 bases and 1 base respectively, with 5 bases between them. The CDR3 contains 12 residues. CDR3 in amino acids: CASSKQNTEAFF. CDR3 nucleotide sequence: TGTGCCAGCAGTAAACAGAACACTGAAGCTTTCTTT.

The sample holds a few counts of this clone. The chain recombines TRBV10-3 with TRBJ2-7; TRBD2 aligns across 8 bases. This CDR3 comprises 17 residues. Trimming took 6 bases from V and 2 from J; bases not matched to a gene: 15. Germline V gene sequence: CDR1 ENHRY, CDR2 SYGVKD. CDR3 nucleotides: TGTGCCATCAGCCCCGAATTGAAAAGCGGGAGAGCCTACGAGCAGTACTTC. This encodes CAISPELKSGRAYEQYF.

The chain carries TRBV7-9 and TRBJ2-2; 9 positions agree with TRBD1. Germline lookup yields CDR1 SEHNR and CDR2 FQNEAQ (reference sequence). The trim removed 4 bases at V and 3 bases at J, leaving 9 bases unmatched. The CDR3 length is 17 residues. CDR3 nucleotides: TGTGCCAGCAGCTCGACTGTGGGACAGGGCTACACCGGGGAGCTGTTTTTT. Encoded protein: CASSSTVGQGYTGELFF. The full variable domain, completed using reference TRBV7-9 and TRBJ2-2, is DTGVSQNPRHKITKRGQNVTFRCDPISEHNRLYWYRQTLGQGPEFLTYFQNEAQLEKSRLLSDRFSAERPKGSFSTLEIQRTEQGDSAMYLCASSSTVGQGYTGELFFGEGSRLTVL.

This sequence joins TRBV5-1 and TRBJ2-6, with 7 bases lining up with TRBD1. Germline V gene sequence: CDR1 SGHRS, CDR2 YFSETQ. The V gene end was trimmed by 4 bases and the J gene end by 0 bases; junction bases not matched to a gene: 19. The CDR3 is 21 amino acids. CDR3 loop: CASSQTLTGASKGSGANVLTF. As DNA, the CDR3 is TGCGCCAGCAGCCAGACCCTCACAGGGGCAAGTAAAGGCTCTGGGGCCAACGTCCTGACTTTC.

This chain joins TRBV19 and TRBJ2-1; 10 bases are a match to TRBD2. Trimming took 6 bases from V and 3 from J; bases not matched to a gene: 5. Looked up from germline, CDR1 is LNHDA and CDR2 is SQIVND (reference sequence). The CDR3 is made up of 15 amino acids. CDR3 amino acids: CASRGAGGGYNEQFF. The CDR3 nucleotides are TGTGCCAGTAGGGGAGCGGGAGGGGGCTACAATGAGCAGTTCTTC.

V usage is TRBV6-4 and J usage is TRBJ2-3; D call uncertain. The germline CDR1 and CDR2 sequences are MRHNA and SNTAGT. The CDR3 is made up of 14 amino acids. Trimming shortened V by 3 bases and J by 6 bases, and 13 bases separated the two germline ends. The DNA for the CDR3 is TGTGCCAGCAGTGAGGGCCCACAGTCGGATACGCAGTATTTT. This translates into CASSEGPQSDTQYF.

The chain uses TRBV5-1 and TRBJ1-1; 7 positions match TRBD1. Germline V gene data show CDR1 as SGHRS and CDR2 as YFSETQ. J gave up 4 bases and V 0 bases, and 6 bases lay outside the gene matches. CDR3 length: 15 amino acids. This chain's CDR3 is CASSLALAGGTEAFF. The CDR3 region has the DNA TGCGCCAGCAGCTTGGCATTGGCAGGGGGCACTGAAGCTTTCTTT.

In this sample, this clone turned up a few times. V and J are TRBV7-9 and TRBJ2-7, with D hard to call. Germline V gene lookup returns CDR1 SEHNR and CDR2 FQNEAQ (reference sequence). The germline V and J ends were trimmed by 1 base and 1 base, with 8 bases remaining between them. The CDR3 is 14 amino acids. CDR3: CASSLGGGSYEQYV. CDR3 bases: TGTGCCAGCAGCTTAGGTGGCGGATCCTACGAGCAGTACGTC.

The chain joins TRBV19 to TRBJ2-7; 9 bases map to TRBD1. This CDR3 is 13 amino acids long. Unmatched junction bases numbered 3, after V lost 5 bases and J lost 4 bases. Germline V CDR1 and CDR2: LNHDA, SQIVND (reference sequence). Here the CDR3 reads CASSWDREYEQYF. CDR3 coding DNA: TGTGCCAGTAGTTGGGACAGGGAATACGAGCAGTACTTC.

This clone was seen a single time. This chain uses TRBV3-1 (or the pseudogene TRBV3-2) with TRBJ2-6; 8 bases fit TRBD1. Germline-derived CDR1 and CDR2 are LGHDT and YNNKEL (reference sequence). Losses at the gene ends were 4 bases for V and 2 bases for J; bases not matched to a gene: 7. The CDR3 has 17 amino acids. The CDR3, as DNA: TGTGCCAGCAGCCCACCCCGACAGGGGACTGGGGCCAACGTCCTGACTTTC. It is translated as CASSPPRQGTGANVLTF.

This clone appeared a few times. This chain connects TRBV28 to TRBJ2-7; D is possibly TRBD1 (6 bases). Deletions cut 6 bases from V and 1 base from J, with 10 bases between. In germline, CDR1 is MDHEN, CDR2 SYDVKM. There are 13 residues in the CDR3. CDR3 protein: CASSLQGSYEQYF. CDR3 bases: TGTGCCAGCAGCCTACAGGGTTCCTACGAGCAGTACTTC. Full variable domain (rest looked up from reference TRBV28 and TRBJ2-7): DVKVTQSSRYLVKRTGEKVFLECVQDMDHENMFWYRQDPGLGLRLIYFSYDVKMKEKGDIPEGYSVSREKKERFSLILESASTNQTSMYLCASSLQGSYEQYFGPGTRLTVT.

The chain carries TRBV5-4 and TRBJ2-3; 7 bases are a match to TRBD2. The trim removed 0 bases at V and 2 bases at J, leaving 3 bases unmatched. The germline V gene encodes CDR1 SGHNT and CDR2 YYREEE (reference sequence). The CDR3 runs to 15 residues. The CDR3 here is CASSLGGGPTDTQYF. The DNA for the CDR3 is TGTGCCAGCAGCTTGGGGGGGGGTCCCACAGATACGCAGTATTTT.

V is TRBV3-1 (or the pseudogene TRBV3-2) and J is TRBJ2-7; D possibly corresponds to TRBD2 (6 bases). CDR3 size: 17 residues. Germline V gives CDR1 LGHDT, CDR2 YNNKEL (reference sequence). The germline V and J ends were trimmed by 4 bases and 1 base, with 20 bases remaining between them. DNA of the CDR3: TGTGCCAGCAGCCCTTTGGCTTTTAGCGGAGAATCCTACGAGCAGTACTTC. Its translation is CASSPLAFSGESYEQYF.

The CDR3 here is CASSQDTLGTGYEKLFF. The CDR3 region has the DNA TGCGCCAGCAGCCAAGATACCTTGGGGACAGGGTATGAAAAACTGTTTTTT. V is TRBV4-3 and J is TRBJ1-4; 9 bases fit TRBD1. Germline V CDR1 and CDR2: LGHNA, YSLEER. This CDR3 has 17 residues. J gave up 6 bases and V 0 bases, and 8 bases lay outside the gene matches.

This chain joins TRBV12-3 or TRBV12-4 and TRBJ1-1; D may be TRBD1 (6 bases). V was shortened by 3 bases and J by 5 bases, with 10 bases between the two germline ends. This CDR3 contains 13 residues. CDR3 region: CASSFWGLTEAFF. CDR3 nucleotide sequence: TGTGCCAGCAGTTTTTGGGGGCTTACTGAAGCTTTCTTT.

J is TRBJ1-4 and V is TRBV5-1, with 11 bases that match TRBD1. The V gene end was trimmed by 1 base and the J gene end by 10 bases; junction bases not matched to a gene: 12. The CDR3 runs 17 residues. Germline CDR1 is SGHRS and CDR2 is YFSETQ. The CDR3 DNA reads TGCGCCAGCAGCTTGAATACCCCCGGGACAGGGGGTGGAAAACTGTTTTTT. It codes for CASSLNTPGTGGGKLFF.

This clone showed up many times. The chain is built from TRBV4-1 and TRBJ1-6, with 7 bases that match TRBD1. The V gene's germline CDR1 is MGHRA and CDR2 YSYEKL. CDR3 length equals 19 residues. V gave up 4 bases and J gave up 3 bases; unmatched junction bases: 15. CDR3 nucleotides: TGCGCCAGCAGCCCTATAACCTTTTGGACAGGAGACTATAATTCACCCCTCCACTTT. This translates into CASSPITFWTGDYNSPLHF.

This chain connects TRBV7-6 to TRBJ1-4, with D unclear. V was trimmed by 3 bases and J by 0 bases, leaving 5 bases between them. In germline, CDR1 is SGHVS, CDR2 FNYEAQ. There are 14 residues in the CDR3. The CDR3 reads CASSFGATNEKLFF. CDR3 nucleotides: TGTGCCAGCAGCTTCGGAGCAACTAATGAAAAACTGTTTTTT.

The gene calls are TRBV7-2 and TRBJ2-7; the match to TRBD2 covers 10 bases. The junction had 10 bases not matched to a gene; V was cut back by 5 bases and J by 3 bases. CDR1 SGHTA and CDR2 FQGNSA come from the germline V gene. The CDR3 is 16 amino acids. The CDR3 DNA is TGTGCCAGCAGCCGCCTGGGAGCGGGAGGGAACTACGAGCAGTACTTC. As protein: CASSRLGAGGNYEQYF.

The chain couples TRBV7-2 to TRBJ1-1, with D perhaps TRBD1 (6 bases). The CDR3 covers 15 residues. The germline gives CDR1 SGHTA, CDR2 FQGNSA. V was clipped by 5 bases and J by 5 bases, with 18 bases between them. The CDR3 spells CASSPNDRSGTEAFF. The CDR3 region has the DNA TGTGCCAGCAGCCCGAACGACAGGAGTGGGACTGAAGCTTTCTTT.

This clone was counted a single time. The chain has TRBV18 and TRBJ1-5; D may be TRBD1 (6 bases). The CDR3 consists of 14 residues. CDR1 and CDR2 from the germline V gene are KGHSH and LQKENI. The V end lost 3 bases, the J end lost 4 bases, and 10 bases lay between the germline ends. The CDR3 DNA follows: TGTGCCAGCTCACCGCAAGGACAGAATCAGCCCCAGCATTTT. Amino acid sequence: CASSPQGQNQPQHF.

The J gene is TRBJ1-4, the V gene TRBV7-9, with D maybe TRBD1 (6 bases). From germline, CDR1 is SEHNR and CDR2 FQNEAQ (reference sequence). This CDR3 has 15 residues. The V and J ends lost 4 bases and 1 base respectively, with 10 bases between them. The CDR3 sequence is CASSSKQGTNEKLFF. CDR3 nucleotide sequence: TGTGCCAGCAGCTCAAAACAGGGAACTAATGAAAAACTGTTTTTT.

The gene calls are TRBV28 and TRBJ1-1; D call uncertain. Between the trimmed V and J ends, which lost 10 bases and 5 bases, there was a span of 23 bases. Germline values: CDR1 MDHEN, CDR2 SYDVKM. The CDR3 consists of 15 residues. The CDR3 DNA is TGTGCCACGGAAACCGCGGGGTCGGGAGGGACTGAAGCTTTCTTT. This sequence encodes CATETAGSGGTEAFF.

The rearrangement joins TRBV6-1 to TRBJ1-1; TRBD1 matches 7 bases. V shed 3 bases, J shed 0 bases, and the junction held 7 bases outside the gene matches. The V gene's germline CDR1 is MNHNS and CDR2 SASEGT. CDR3 size: 16 residues. The CDR3 DNA is TGTGCCAGCAGTGAGCCTCGGGGGACAGTGAACACTGAAGCTTTCTTT. Protein product: CASSEPRGTVNTEAFF.

The V gene is TRBV23-1, the J gene TRBJ2-7; D perhaps matches TRBD1 (5 bases). TRBV23-1 is filed as an ORF, its function uncertain. The CDR3 loop spans 13 amino acids. Trimming pared 2 bases from V and 4 bases from J, leaving 9 bases between. The CDR3 region has the DNA TGCGCCAGCAGTCAACCGACAGTTTACGAGCAGTACGTC. The encoded protein is CASSQPTVYEQYV.

This chain connects TRBV19 to TRBJ1-5, with D perhaps matching TRBD1 (6 bases). V was pared by 7 bases and J by 2 bases, with 12 bases between. CDR1 is LNHDA and CDR2 is SQIVND in the germline V gene (reference sequence). The CDR3 covers 14 residues. CDR3 bases: TGTGCCAGTAATCGGGGGGCGGGCAATCAGCCCCAGCATTTT. This sequence encodes CASNRGAGNQPQHF.

The rearrangement joins TRBV19 to TRBJ2-2, with 7 bases lining up with TRBD1. Germline values: CDR1 LNHDA, CDR2 SQIVND (reference sequence). J gave up 6 bases and V 1 base, and 2 bases lay outside the gene matches. This CDR3 is 14 amino acids long. CDR3 nucleotides: TGTGCCAGTAGTATAGTTCAGGGGGCCGGGGAGCTGTTTTTT. Its protein is CASSIVQGAGELFF.